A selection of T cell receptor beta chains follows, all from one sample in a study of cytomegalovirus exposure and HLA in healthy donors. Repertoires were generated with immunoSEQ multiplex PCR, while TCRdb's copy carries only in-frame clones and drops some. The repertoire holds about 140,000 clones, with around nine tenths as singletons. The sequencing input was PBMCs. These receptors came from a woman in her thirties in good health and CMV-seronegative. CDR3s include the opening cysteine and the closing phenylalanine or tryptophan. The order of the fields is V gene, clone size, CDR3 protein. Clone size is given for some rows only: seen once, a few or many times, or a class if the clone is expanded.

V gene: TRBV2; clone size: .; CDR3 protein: CASSGGYLLVRPQETQYF
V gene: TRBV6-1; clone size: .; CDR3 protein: CASSVTGRPQHF
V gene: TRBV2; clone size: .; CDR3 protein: CAILGGSGANVLTF
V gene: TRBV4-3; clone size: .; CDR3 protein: CASSQGEGTGNTEAFF
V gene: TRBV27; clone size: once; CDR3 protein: CASSSRDRGKNGYTF
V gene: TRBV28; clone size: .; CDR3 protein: CASSFQVNYGYTF
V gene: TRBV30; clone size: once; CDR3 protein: CAWSVYRETQYF
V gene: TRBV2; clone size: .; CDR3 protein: CASTWGTSIYEQYF
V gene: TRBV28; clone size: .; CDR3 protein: CASRGQGGTDTQYF
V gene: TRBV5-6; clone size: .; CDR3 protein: CASSESSYEQYF
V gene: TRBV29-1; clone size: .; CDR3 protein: CSVDRGGEQYF
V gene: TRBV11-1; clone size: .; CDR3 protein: CASSLDRLAAEQYF
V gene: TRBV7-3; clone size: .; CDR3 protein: CASSLGQALGRYNEQFF
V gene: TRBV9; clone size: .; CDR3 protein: CASSVSGTIYNEQFF
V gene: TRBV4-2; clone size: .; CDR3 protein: CASSQDPAGTMHGYTF
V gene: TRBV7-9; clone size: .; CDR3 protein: CASSPRTGGRTDTQYF
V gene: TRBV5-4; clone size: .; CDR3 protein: CASTHGLTSSYNEQFF
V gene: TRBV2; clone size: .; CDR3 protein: CASSEQQGRQPQHF
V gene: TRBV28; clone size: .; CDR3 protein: CASSLYRGQGKLFF
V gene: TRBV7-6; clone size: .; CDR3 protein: CASSSAGEINEQFF
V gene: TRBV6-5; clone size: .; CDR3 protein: CASSYRGDTYEQYF
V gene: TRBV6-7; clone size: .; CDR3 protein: CASKLLATDTQYF
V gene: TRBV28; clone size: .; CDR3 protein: CASSRPWGDEQFF
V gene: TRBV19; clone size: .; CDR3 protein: CASSTRQGWGTDTQYF
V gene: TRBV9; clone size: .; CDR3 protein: CASSVDVGTNHNEQFF
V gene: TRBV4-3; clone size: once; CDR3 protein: CASSQEPGRGVTQHF
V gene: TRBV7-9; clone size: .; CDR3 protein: CANSLWGKGAGEQYF
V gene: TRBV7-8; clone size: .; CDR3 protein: CASSLETSGSYEQYF
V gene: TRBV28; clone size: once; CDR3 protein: CASSLGASGDTDTQYF
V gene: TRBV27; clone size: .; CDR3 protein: CASSPRTGRRNQPQHF
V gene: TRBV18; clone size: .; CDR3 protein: CASSPPHGGLGEQFF
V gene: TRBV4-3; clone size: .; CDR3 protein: CASSQVGGPGQPFGGYTF
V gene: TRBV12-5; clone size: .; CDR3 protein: CASARAGGRETQYF
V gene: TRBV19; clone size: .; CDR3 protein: CASSTGQMDEKLFF
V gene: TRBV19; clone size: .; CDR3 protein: CASSIGGGRGTDTQYF
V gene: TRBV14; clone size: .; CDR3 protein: CASSQTRYRGENTEAFF
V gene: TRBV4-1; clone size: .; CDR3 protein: CASSSGTGPDTQYF
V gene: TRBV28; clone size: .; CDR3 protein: CASSFGLVYGQFF
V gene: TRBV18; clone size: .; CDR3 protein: CASSPNFRGNTIYF
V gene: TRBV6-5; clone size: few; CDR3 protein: CASSGRDKNTEAFF
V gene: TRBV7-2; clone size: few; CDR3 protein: CASSLVVSSGANEQFF
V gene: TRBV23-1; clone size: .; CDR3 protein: CASSPGAFF
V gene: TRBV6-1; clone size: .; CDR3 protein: CASLEGSSSYEQYF
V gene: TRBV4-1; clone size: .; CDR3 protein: CASSHGLAKNIQYF
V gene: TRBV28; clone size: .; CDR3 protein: CASSEQPPGYGYTF
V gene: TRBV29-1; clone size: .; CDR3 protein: CSASVTGVNTGELFF
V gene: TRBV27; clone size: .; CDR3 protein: CASRIAGAHYEQYF
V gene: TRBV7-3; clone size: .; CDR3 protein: CASSLLYWDRGIGAKNIQYF
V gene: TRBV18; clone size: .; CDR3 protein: CASSADRVDQPQHF
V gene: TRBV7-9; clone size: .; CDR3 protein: CASSKLWVRGGEQYF
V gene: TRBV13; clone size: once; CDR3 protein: CASSFGLAGDPDTQYF
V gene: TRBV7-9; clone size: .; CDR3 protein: CASSMGQVYEQYF
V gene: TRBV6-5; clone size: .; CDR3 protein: CASSQGHFGDQPQHF
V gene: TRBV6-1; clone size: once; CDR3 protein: CASSEGEGREAFF